A single TCR beta chain is shown here with its context. Its antigen is not yet known. The input lacks base qualities; no much larger clone sits a single base away. CDR1 is given as MNHEY and CDR2 as SVGAGI, both from the germline V gene. Including the terminal cysteine and phenylalanine, the CDR3 comprises 13 residues. Only CDR3 DNA remains: 39 bases, in frame from the first base. V and J are truncated by 8 bases and 5 bases respectively, leaving an intervening sequence of 15 bases. To sequence the TCRbeta CDR3 region, genomic DNA was isolated from the sorted cells. The immunoSEQ Assay was used for sequencing of TCRbeta CDR3 regions. Here the immuneACCESS table is served through TCRdb, limited to in-frame sequences with V and J called. Missing clones are a known gap in these copies; in checked studies unresolved V genes cover under half, and the rest lacks a known reason. Within this sample are under 70,000 clones, with 80% to 90% of them counted one time only. The top ten clonotypes cover around 1.5% of the sample.

This sample stems from a study of OX40 agonist ivuxolimab in advanced cancers. For the study in its entirety: The costimulatory receptor OX40 (CD134) was targeted by ivuxolimab, a fully human IgG2 agonistic monoclonal antibody. Intravenous ivuxolimab was administered to patients every 2 weeks at six dose levels: 0.01, 0.1, 0.3, 1.5, 3 and 10 mg/kg. Of the approximately 50 patients in dose escalation, some 20 had hepatocellular carcinoma, some 15 had melanoma, 9 had renal cell carcinoma and 9 had head and neck cancer. The dose-escalation cohort was around 83% male with a mean age of roughly 62 years, ranging from roughly 23 to 85. Prior anti-PD-1, anti-PD-L1 or anti-CTLA-4 therapy was permitted, and 40% of dose-escalation patients had received checkpoint inhibitors. Partial responses occurred in three dose-escalation patients, of whom one had hepatocellular carcinoma and two had cutaneous melanoma. The point of sequencing TCRbeta in the periphery was to test whether ivuxolimab changed TCR sequence diversity and drove clonal T-cell expansion. The paper describes the monotherapy dose-escalation part (N ≈ 52 patients) of the phase I trial of ivuxolimab. Paper-wide results and their limitations: After ivuxolimab, expanded clones were on average more numerous among CD8+ T cells than among CD4+ T cells. Low levels of normalized T-cell clonal expansion were also shown by some nonresponding patients. Partial responders in the 0.1-3.0 mg/kg groups had among the lowest normalized peripheral clonal expansion, especially among CD8+ T cells. Antigen specificity was not determined for the clonally expanded peripheral T cells. At doses of 0.1 to 3.0 mg/kg, clonal expansion of both CD4+ and CD8+ blood T cells was observed from baseline to week 6.

Patients with a history of autoimmune disease or receiving systemic immunosuppression were excluded from the trial. In every dose cohort, peripheral blood was drawn for TCR sequencing at baseline, cycle 4 day 1, and cycle 7 day 1. The samples were taken from a phase I, first-in-human, multicenter, open-label dose-escalation trial of ivuxolimab. Adults with locally advanced or metastatic head and neck squamous cell, hepatocellular, melanoma or renal cell carcinoma were enrolled in the trial. Before TCR sequencing, CD4+ and CD8+ T cells were separately sorted from peripheral blood. The sequence is built from TRBV6-5 and TRBJ1-2; a tentative D match to TRBD1 spans 6 bases. The receptor's source is an adult with an advanced solid tumor such as melanoma, head and neck, liver or kidney cancer. The sample consisted of CD4+ or CD8+ T cells sorted from blood, taken in a trial of the OX40 agonist ivuxolimab. The bases read TGTGCCAGCTCCGGGGGCCCTGGGTATGGCTACACCTTC. It codes for CASSGGPGYGYTF.